This T cell receptor beta chain originates from a study of cytomegalovirus exposure and HLA in healthy donors. Across the study: Earlier, about 180 million T cells were analyzed, and fewer than 120 million unique TCR beta sequences were found among them. 81% of 350 to 400 genotyped donors fell in the Caucasian-associated ancestry cluster.

Study results and caveats: A list of about 180 TCR beta chains associated with cytomegalovirus was given.

Trimming pared 5 bases from V and 4 bases from J, leaving 10 bases between. This CDR3 is built from 13 residues. Looked up from germline, CDR1 is SGHDT and CDR2 is YYEEEE. Primers included in the PCR were 60 Vbeta and 13 Jbeta primers. Per the study methods: About 12 million of roughly 81 million unique TCR beta chains were shared, per a later count. Here immunoSEQ multiplex PCR was the method, and the copy in TCRdb shows in-frame clones only, minus some. V and J calls and clone size come straight from that table; D and trimming were deduced from the DNA. The sample lists approximately 190,000 clones; over 65% were seen once. Details on this clone: Its antigen is unknown.

The sample taken for sequencing was PBMCs. This chain joins TRBV5-6 and TRBJ2-1; the D gene is possibly TRBD1 (5 bases). The TCR sequence derives from a man in his forties in good health and CMV-seropositive. Here the CDR3 DNA reads TGTGCCAGCAGTTACCAGGGATACAATGAGCAGTTCTTC. It translates to CASSYQGYNEQFF.